This TCR beta chain appears in the sequencing data of a study of post-analysis software for immune sequencing data. As regards this clonotype: A junction boundary mismatches the germline segment, possibly from a read error.

Sequencing libraries made from TCR beta cDNA carried unique molecular identifiers. TCRdb independently ran MiXCR on the PCR reads; one entry per CDR3 protein. The table records almost 700,000 distinct CDR3 sequences, 59% of them present only once. The origin of this receptor is a girl aged 2 to 9 with multiple sclerosis. The specimen sequenced was blood.

The CDR3 loop reads CSATGQTTWGEAKNIQYF. Written as DNA, the CDR3 is TGCAGTGCCACGGGACAGACAACGTGGGGGGAAGCCAAGAACATTCAGTACTTC. The chain recombines TRBV20-1 with TRBJ2-4; tentatively, D is TRBD1 (7 bases). The CDR3 spans 18 residues. CDR1 and CDR2 from the germline V gene are DFQATT and SNEGSKA (reference sequence).